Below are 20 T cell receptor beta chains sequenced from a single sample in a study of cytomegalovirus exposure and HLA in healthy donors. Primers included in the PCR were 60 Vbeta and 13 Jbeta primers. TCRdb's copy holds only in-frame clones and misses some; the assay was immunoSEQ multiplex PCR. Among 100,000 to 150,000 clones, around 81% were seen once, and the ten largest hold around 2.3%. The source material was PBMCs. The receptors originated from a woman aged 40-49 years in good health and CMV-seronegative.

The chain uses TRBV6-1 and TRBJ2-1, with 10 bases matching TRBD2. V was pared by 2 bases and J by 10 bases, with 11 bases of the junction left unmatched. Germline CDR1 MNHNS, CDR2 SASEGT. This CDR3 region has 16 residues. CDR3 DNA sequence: TGTGCCAGCAGTGAAAGGAGACTAGCGGGTTTTAACGAGCAGTTCTTC. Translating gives CASSERRLAGFNEQFF.

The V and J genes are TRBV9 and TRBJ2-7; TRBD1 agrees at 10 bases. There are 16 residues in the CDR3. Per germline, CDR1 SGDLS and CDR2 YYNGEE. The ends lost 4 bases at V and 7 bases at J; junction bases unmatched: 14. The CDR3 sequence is CASSSSTGTGDLEQYF. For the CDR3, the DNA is TGTGCCAGCAGCTCTAGTACCGGGACAGGGGATTTGGAGCAGTACTTC.

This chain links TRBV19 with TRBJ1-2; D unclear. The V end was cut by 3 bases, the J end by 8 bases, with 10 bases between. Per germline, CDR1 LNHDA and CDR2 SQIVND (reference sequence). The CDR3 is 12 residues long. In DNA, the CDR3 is TGTGCCAGTAGTATCGGGAAACGGGGCTACACCTTC. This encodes CASSIGKRGYTF. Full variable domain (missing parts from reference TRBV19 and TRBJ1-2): DGGITQSPKYLFRKEGQNVTLSCEQNLNHDAMYWYRQDPGQGLRLIYYSQIVNDFQKGDIAEGYSVSREKKESFPLTVTSAQKNPTAFYLCASSIGKRGYTFGSGTRLTVV.

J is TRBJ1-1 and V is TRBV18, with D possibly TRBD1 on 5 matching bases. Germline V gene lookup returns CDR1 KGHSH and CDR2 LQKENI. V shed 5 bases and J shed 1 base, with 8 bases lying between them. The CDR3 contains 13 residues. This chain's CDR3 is CASSTDKNTEAFF. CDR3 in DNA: TGTGCCAGCTCAACGGACAAGAACACTGAAGCTTTCTTT.

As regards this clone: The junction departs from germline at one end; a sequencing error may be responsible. CDR3 in amino acids: CSSSRTLVGPDTQYF. DNA for the CDR3: TGTTCCAGCAGCCGGACACTCGTGGGGCCAGATACGCAGTATTTT. This chain links TRBV7-9 with TRBJ2-3; weak D call: TRBD1 (5 bases). Germline V gene sequence: CDR1 SEHNR, CDR2 FQNEAQ (reference sequence). The CDR3 has 15 amino acids.

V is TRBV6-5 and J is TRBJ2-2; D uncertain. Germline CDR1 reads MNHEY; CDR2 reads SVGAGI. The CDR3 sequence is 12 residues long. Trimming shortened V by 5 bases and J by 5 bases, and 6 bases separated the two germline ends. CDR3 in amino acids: CASSTRTGELFF. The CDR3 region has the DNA TGTGCCAGCAGTACACGAACCGGGGAGCTGTTTTTT.

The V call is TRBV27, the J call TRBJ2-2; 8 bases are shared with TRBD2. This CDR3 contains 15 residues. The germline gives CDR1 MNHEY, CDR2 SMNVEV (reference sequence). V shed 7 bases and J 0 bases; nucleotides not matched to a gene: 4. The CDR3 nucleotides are TGTGCCAGCACTCTAGCGGGTACGAACACCGGGGAGCTGTTTTTT. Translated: CASTLAGTNTGELFF.

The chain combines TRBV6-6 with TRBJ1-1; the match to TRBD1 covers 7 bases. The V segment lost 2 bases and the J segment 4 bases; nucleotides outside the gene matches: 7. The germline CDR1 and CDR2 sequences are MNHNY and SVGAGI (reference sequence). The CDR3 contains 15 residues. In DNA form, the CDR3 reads TGTGCCAGCAGTTACACGACAGGGTTCCGCACTGAAGCTTTCTTT. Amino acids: CASSYTTGFRTEAFF.

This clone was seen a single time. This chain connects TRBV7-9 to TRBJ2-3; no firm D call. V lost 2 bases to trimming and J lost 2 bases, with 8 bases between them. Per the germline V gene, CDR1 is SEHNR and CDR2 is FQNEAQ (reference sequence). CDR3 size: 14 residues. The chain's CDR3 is CASSLTKHTDTQYF. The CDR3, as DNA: TGTGCCAGCAGCTTAACGAAACACACAGATACGCAGTATTTT. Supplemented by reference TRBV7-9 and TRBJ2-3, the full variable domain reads DTGVSQNPRHKITKRGQNVTFRCDPISEHNRLYWYRQTLGQGPEFLTYFQNEAQLEKSRLLSDRFSAERPKGSFSTLEIQRTEQGDSAMYLCASSLTKHTDTQYFGPGTRLTVL.

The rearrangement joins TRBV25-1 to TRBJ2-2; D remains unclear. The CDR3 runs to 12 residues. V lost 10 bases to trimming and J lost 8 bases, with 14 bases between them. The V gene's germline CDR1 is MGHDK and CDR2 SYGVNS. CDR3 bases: TGTGCCACCAACCTCCGAGGTGGGGAGCTGTTTTTT. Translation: CATNLRGGELFF.

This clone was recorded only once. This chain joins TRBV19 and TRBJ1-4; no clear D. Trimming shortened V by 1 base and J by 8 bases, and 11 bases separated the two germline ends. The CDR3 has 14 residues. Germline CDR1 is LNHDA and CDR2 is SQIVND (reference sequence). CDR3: CASSIGRATEKLFF. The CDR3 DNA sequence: TGTGCCAGTAGTATAGGGAGAGCTACCGAAAAACTGTTTTTT.

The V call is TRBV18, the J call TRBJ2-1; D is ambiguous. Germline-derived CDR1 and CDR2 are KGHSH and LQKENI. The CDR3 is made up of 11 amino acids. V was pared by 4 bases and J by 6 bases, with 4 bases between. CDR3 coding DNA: TGTGCCAGCTCACGAGTCAATGAGCAGTTCTTC. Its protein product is CASSRVNEQFF.

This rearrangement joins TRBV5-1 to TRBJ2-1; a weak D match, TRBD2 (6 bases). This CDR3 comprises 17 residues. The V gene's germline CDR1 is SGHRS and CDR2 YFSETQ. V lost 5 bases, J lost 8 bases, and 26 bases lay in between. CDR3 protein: CASRYGDFADLIDEQFF. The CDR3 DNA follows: TGCGCCAGCAGGTACGGGGACTTTGCTGACCTAATCGATGAGCAGTTCTTC.

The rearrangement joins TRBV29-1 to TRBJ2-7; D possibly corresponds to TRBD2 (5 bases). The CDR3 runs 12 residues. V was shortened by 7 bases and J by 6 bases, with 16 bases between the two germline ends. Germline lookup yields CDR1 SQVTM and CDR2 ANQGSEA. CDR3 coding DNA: TGCAGCGCCTCTGGGAGTTCCCGCGAGCAGTACTTC. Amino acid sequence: CSASGSSREQYF.

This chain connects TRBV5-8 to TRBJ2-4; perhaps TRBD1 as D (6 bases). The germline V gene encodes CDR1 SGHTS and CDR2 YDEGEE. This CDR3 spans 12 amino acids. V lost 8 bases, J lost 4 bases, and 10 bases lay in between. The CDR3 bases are TGTGCCAGAGAGGGGGAGAAAAACATTCAGTACTTC. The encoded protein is CAREGEKNIQYF.

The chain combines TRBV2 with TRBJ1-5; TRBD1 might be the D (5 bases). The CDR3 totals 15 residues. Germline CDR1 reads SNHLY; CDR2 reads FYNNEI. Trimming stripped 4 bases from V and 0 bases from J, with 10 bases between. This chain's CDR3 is CASSVEGDSNQPQHF. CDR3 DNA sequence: TGTGCCAGCAGTGTGGAAGGGGATAGCAATCAGCCCCAGCATTTT.

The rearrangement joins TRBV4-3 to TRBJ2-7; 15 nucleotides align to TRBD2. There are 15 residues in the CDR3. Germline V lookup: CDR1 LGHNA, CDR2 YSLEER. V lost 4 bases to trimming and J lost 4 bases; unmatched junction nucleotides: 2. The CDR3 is CASSLGLAGGYEQYF. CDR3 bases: TGCGCCAGCAGCCTGGGACTAGCGGGAGGTTACGAGCAGTACTTC.

The CDR3 DNA is TGTGCCAGCAGCCAAGGAGGGAACACTGAAGCTTTCTTT. It specifies CASSQGGNTEAFF. The chain joins TRBV14 to TRBJ1-1; D unclear. Trimming shortened V by 1 base and J by 1 base, and 4 bases separated the two germline ends. The CDR3 sequence is 13 residues long. CDR1 SGHDN and CDR2 FVKESK come from the germline V gene.

CDR3 DNA: TGTGCCAGCAGCTTATACAATGAGCAGTTCTTC. Residues: CASSLYNEQFF. This chain joins TRBV9 and TRBJ2-1; no definite D call. Germline CDR1 reads SGDLS; CDR2 reads YYNGEE. Trimming took off 4 bases at V and 4 bases at J, with 3 bases between the two ends. CDR3 size: 11 residues.

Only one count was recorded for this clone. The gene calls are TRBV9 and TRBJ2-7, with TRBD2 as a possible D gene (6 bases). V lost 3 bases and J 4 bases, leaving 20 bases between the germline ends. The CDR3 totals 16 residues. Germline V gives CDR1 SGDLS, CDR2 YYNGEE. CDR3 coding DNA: TGTGCCAGCAGCGCTCCGGGACTCCGAGCCGCTTACGAGCAGTACTTC. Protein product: CASSAPGLRAAYEQYF.